The 4 T cell receptor beta chains in this list originate from one sample, sequenced in a study of blood T cell repertoires in COVID-19. Data came from immunoSEQ multiplex PCR; TCRdb stores just in-frame clones and leaves some out. Of 300,000 or so clones in the sample, roughly 87% were seen once. Sequencing used PBMCs or T cells enriched from blood (not recorded which). The receptors were gathered from a woman aged 25 to 39 who had recovered from COVID-19.

The chain employs TRBV2 and TRBJ2-7; 11 bases are a match to TRBD1. This CDR3 has 13 residues. V dropped 5 bases and J dropped 4; count of bases not matched to a gene: 1. Germline CDR1 is SNHLY and CDR2 is FYNNEI. For the CDR3, the DNA is TGTGCCAGCAGTAGGGACAGGGGGTACGAGCAGTACTTC. Amino acid sequence: CASSRDRGYEQYF.

This clone has just a few counts. Here the CDR3 reads CASRYTGQLNEKLFF. CDR3 coding DNA: TGTGCCAGCAGGTATACTGGACAGCTTAATGAAAAACTGTTTTTT. The gene calls are TRBV2 and TRBJ1-4, with D tentatively TRBD1 (6 bases). CDR1 is SNHLY and CDR2 is FYNNEI in the germline V gene. Trimming cost V 6 bases and J 4 bases, with 15 bases left between them. The CDR3 is 15 residues long.

The rearrangement links TRBV18 to TRBJ1-3; TRBD1 might be the D (6 bases). V was clipped by 4 bases and J by 1 base, with 11 bases between them. CDR1 KGHSH and CDR2 LQKENI come from the germline V gene. The CDR3 consists of 15 residues. In DNA form, the CDR3 reads TGTGCCAGCTCACTTCAGACAGGTTCTGGAAACACCATATATTTT. Translating it yields CASSLQTGSGNTIYF.

The chain links TRBV19 to TRBJ1-5, with D hard to call. V was pared by 7 bases and J by 0 bases, with 19 bases between. This CDR3 is built from 17 residues. Per the germline V gene, CDR1 is LNHDA and CDR2 is SQIVND (reference sequence). The DNA for the CDR3 is TGTGCCAGTACAAGTACCCGGAGGGAGTATAGCAATCAGCCCCAGCATTTT. Residues: CASTSTRREYSNQPQHF.